This is a list of T cell receptor beta chains from one sample in a study of T cell repertoires in cytomegalovirus infection. TCRdb reprocessed the reads via MiXCR and lists one record per CDR3 protein. The sample lists about 200,000 distinct CDR3 sequences, 8.5% to 10% occurring once. The sequenced material came from PBMCs. Receptor source: a human donor in good health (CMV status not recorded). Some clones in this sample may be carry-over from other donors' samples. The conserved cysteine and the conserved F or W are not part of the CDR3 here.

TRBV12-5	TRBJ2-2	ASGLEGRELF
TRBV24-1	TRBJ1-1	ATRPDRGSEAF
TRBV7-2	TRBJ1-2	ASSLAPGTNYGYT
TRBV28	TRBJ1-1	ASTEGAMNTEAF
TRBV6-2/TRBV6-3	TRBJ1-2	ASSWGARDGYT
TRBV19	TRBJ1-1	ASTPSGLGLTNTEAF
TRBV28	TRBJ2-7	ASSMQRPYVQY
TRBV2	TRBJ2-2	ASGTSGTTGELF
TRBV5-6	TRBJ1-5	ASSHQQTGDPTQPQH
TRBV7-2	TRBJ2-7	ASSFQGLATYEQY
TRBV7-6	TRBJ2-1	ASSLAGSGRANEQF
TRBV20-1	TRBJ1-4	SARDSDRKGLF
TRBV19	TRBJ1-2	ASNLGEGAVF
TRBV4-3	TRBJ2-5	ASSHIRFSGGETQY
TRBV2	TRBJ2-2	ASRAEVTGELF
TRBV4-2	TRBJ2-2	ASGYRGLDTGELF
TRBV7-2	TRBJ1-5	ASSLTVQTYQPQH
TRBV15	TRBJ1-1	ATSRERGTEAF
TRBV7-6	TRBJ1-2	ASSLTGEEGTT
TRBV6-5	TRBJ1-1	ASSTGFRNTEAF
TRBV20-1	TRBJ1-2	SAREGYGYT
TRBV4-3	TRBJ1-5	ASSQEAGPAQPQH
TRBV15	TRBJ1-1	ATSRGGTGEAF
TRBV7-2	TRBJ1-6	ASSLGTGSPPLH
TRBV30	TRBJ2-7	AWSPTVGLVYEQY
TRBV7-2	TRBJ2-5	ASGRGGETQY
TRBV20-1	TRBJ1-5	SARDTTGNQPQH
TRBV4-3	TRBJ1-1	ASSQSQGTMNTEAF
TRBV20-1	TRBJ1-1	SARDIFEGASAF
TRBV14	TRBJ1-1	ASRQGGFVGEEGTEAF
TRBV28	TRBJ2-1	ASRTSSAYNEQF
TRBV20-1	TRBJ2-1	SASDRAGVTSYNEQF
TRBV7-2	TRBJ2-2	ASNLRTNTGELF
TRBV4-3	TRBJ1-1	ASSQDGGDEAF
TRBV7-2	TRBJ2-4	ASSSRVVGEVAIQY
TRBV27	TRBJ2-2	ASSFQGNTGELF
TRBV28	TRBJ1-5	ASRPGQGNYQPQH
TRBV6-2/TRBV6-3	TRBJ2-7	ASSYRGQTYEQY
TRBV7-2	TRBJ2-7	ASSLAGSSAYEQY
TRBV27	TRBJ1-5	ASSPYRDINQPQH
TRBV7-6	TRBJ1-4	ASSLRIGGIDEKLF
TRBV7-2	TRBJ1-5	ASSSSLGNLPPQH
TRBV7-3	TRBJ2-7	ASSLTGGPGEQY
TRBV7-8	TRBJ2-2	ASSFSGTSGRAAGELF
TRBV7-9	TRBJ1-2	ASSLTVYGYT
TRBV19	TRBJ1-1	ASRIPGQNTEAF
TRBV6-1	TRBJ1-6	ASKTDGNSPLH
TRBV7-8	TRBJ2-7	ASGGRTGLAYEQY
TRBV28	TRBJ2-6	ASRTPSGSGGTGANVLT
TRBV28	TRBJ1-3	ASITWGSGNTIY
TRBV7-2	TRBJ1-5	ASSFSGAQGQPQH
TRBV5-1	TRBJ2-4	ASSPWTSDLAKNIQY